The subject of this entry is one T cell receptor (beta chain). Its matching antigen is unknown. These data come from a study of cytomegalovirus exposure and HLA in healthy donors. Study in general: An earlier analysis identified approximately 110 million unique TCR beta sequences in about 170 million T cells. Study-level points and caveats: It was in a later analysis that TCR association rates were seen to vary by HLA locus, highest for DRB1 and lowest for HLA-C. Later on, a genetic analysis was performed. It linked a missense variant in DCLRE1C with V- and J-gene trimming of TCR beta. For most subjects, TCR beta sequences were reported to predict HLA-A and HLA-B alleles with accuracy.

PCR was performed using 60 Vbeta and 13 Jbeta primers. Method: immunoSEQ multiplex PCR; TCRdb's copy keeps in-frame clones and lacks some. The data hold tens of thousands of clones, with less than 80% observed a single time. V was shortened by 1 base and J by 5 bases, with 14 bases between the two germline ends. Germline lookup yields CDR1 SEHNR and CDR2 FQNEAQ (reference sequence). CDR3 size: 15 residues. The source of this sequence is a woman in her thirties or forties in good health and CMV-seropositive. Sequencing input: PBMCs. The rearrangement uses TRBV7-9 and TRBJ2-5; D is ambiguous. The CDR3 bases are TGTGCCAGCAGCTTAGTCCTTTCGGGTTCTGAGACCCAGTACTTC. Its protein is CASSLVLSGSETQYF.